The TCR beta chain described here comes from a study of blood T cell repertoires in COVID-19. Across the whole study: From the United States, Italy and Spain came samples of acute and convalescent COVID-19. T cells, B-cell-depleted T cells, or PBMCs supplied cDNA or gDNA.

Methods used by the authors: Nucleated cell counts were estimated from reference gene primer amplification. Assay: immunoSEQ multiplex PCR; the TCRdb copy retains only in-frame clones and omits some. The V and J calls and clone size come from that table; D and trimming were worked out from the DNA. The data contain around 150,000 clones, about 72% of them singletons. In this sample, this clone turned up a few times. This CDR3 has 16 residues. The J segment lost 6 bases and the V segment lost 3 bases, leaving 7 bases of the junction unmatched. The germline gives CDR1 SGHTA, CDR2 FQGNSA. The sample comprised peripheral blood. The receptor was isolated from a man between 60 and 70 years old who had recovered from COVID-19. The chain couples TRBV7-2 to TRBJ2-2, with 10 bases aligning to TRBD2. The CDR3 region has the DNA TGTGCCAGCAGCTTTAGCGGGGGGATAAAGGCCGGGGAGCTGTTTTTT. It encodes CASSFSGGIKAGELFF.